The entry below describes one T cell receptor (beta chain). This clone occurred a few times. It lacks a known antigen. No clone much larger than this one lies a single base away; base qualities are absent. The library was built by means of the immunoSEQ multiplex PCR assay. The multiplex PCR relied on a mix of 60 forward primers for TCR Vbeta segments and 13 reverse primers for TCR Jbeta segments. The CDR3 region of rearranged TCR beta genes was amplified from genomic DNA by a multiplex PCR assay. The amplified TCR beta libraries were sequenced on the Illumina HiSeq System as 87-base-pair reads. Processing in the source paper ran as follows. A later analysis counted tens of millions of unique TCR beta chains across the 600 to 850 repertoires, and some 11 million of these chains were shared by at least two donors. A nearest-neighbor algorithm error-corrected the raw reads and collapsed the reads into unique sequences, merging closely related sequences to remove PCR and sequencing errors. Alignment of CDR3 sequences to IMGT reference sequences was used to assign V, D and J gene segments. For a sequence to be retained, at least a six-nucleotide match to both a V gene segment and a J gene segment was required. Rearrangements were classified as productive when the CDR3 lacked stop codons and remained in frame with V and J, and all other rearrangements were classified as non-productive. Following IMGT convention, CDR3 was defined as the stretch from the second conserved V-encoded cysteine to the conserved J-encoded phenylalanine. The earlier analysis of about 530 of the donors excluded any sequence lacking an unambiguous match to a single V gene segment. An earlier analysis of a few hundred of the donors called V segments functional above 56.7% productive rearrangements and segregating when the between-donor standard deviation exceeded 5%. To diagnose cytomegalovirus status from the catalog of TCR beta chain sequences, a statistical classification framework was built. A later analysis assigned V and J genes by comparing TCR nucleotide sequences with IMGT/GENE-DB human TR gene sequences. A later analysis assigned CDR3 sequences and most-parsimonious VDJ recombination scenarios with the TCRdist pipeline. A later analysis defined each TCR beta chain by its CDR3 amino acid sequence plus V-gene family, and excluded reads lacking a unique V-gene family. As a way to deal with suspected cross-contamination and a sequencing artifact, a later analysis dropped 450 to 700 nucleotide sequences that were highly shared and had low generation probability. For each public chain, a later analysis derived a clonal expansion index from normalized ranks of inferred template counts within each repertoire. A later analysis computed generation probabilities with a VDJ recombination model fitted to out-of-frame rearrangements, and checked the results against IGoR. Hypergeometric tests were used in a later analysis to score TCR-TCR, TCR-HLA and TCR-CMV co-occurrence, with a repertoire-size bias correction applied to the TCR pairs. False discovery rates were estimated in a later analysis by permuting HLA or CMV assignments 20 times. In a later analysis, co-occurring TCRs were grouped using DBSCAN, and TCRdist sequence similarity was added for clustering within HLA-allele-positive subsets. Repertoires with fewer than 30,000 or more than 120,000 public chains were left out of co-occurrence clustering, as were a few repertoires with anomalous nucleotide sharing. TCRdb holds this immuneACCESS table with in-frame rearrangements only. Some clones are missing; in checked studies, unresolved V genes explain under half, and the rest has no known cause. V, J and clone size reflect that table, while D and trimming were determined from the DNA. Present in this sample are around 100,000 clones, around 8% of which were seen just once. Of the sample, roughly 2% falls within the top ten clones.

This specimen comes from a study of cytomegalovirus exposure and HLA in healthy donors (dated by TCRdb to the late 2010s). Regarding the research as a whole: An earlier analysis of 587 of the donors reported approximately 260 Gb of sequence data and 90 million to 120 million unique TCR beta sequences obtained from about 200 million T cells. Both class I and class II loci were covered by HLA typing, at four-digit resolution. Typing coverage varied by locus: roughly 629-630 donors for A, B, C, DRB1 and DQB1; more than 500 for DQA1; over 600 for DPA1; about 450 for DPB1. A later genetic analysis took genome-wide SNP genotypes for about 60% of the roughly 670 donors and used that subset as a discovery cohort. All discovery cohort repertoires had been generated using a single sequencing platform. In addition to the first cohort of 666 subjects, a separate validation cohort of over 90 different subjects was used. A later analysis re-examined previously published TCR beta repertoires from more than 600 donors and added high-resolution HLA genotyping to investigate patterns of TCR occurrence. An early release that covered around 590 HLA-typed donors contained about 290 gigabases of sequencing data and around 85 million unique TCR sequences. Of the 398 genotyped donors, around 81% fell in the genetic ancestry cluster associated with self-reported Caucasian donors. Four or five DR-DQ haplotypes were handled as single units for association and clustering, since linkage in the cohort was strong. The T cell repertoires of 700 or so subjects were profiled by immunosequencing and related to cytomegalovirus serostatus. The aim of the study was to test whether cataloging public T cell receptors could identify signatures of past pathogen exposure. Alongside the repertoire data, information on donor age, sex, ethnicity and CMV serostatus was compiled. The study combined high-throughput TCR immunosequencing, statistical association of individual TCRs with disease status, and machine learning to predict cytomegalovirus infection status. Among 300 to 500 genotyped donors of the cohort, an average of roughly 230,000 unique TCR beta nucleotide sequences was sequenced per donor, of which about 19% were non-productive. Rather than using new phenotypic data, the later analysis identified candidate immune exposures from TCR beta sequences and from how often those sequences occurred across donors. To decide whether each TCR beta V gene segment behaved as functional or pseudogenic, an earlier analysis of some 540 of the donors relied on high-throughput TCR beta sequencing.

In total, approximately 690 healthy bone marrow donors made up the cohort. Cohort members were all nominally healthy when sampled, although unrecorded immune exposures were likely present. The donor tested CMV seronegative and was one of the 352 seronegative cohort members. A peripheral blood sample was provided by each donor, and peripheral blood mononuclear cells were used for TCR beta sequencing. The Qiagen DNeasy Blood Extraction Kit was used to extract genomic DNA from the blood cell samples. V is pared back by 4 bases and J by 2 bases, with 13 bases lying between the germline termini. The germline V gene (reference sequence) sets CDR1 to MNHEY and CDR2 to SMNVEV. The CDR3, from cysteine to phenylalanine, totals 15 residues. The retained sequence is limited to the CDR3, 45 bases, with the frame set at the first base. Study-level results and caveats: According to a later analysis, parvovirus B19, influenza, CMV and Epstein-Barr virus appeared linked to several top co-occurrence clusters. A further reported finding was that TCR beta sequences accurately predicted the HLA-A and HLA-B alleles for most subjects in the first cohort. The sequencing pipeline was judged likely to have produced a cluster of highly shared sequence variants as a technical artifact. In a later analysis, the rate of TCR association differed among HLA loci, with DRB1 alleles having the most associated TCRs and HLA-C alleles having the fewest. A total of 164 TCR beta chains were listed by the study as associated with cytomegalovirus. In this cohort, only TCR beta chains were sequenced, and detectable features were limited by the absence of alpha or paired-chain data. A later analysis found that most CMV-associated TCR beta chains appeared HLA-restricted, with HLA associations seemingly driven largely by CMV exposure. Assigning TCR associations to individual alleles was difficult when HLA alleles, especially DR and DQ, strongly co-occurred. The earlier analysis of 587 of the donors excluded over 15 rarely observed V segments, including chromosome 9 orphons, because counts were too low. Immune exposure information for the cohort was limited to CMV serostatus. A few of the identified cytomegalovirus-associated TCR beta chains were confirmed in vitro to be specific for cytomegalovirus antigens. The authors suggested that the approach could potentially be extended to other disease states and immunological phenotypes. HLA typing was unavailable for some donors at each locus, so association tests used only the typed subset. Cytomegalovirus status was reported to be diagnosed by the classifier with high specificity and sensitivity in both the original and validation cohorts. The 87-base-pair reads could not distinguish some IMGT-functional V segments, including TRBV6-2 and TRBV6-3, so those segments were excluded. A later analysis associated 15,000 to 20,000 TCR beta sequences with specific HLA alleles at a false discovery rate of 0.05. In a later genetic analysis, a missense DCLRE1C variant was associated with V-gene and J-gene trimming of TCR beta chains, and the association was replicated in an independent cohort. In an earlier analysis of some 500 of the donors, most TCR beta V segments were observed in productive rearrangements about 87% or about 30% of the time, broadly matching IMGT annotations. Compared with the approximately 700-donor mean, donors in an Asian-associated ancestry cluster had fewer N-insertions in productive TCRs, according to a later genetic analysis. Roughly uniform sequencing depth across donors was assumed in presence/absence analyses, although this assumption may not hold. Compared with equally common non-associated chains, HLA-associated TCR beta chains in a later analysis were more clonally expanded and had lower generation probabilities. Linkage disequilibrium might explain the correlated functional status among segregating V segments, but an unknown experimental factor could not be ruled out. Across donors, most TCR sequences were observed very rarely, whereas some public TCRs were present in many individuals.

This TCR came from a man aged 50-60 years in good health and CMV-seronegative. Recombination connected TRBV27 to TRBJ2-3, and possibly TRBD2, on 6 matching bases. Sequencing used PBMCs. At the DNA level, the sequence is TGTGCCAGCAGTTACTTAGCGGAGCCCACAGATACGCAGTATTTT. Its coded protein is CASSYLAEPTDTQYF.